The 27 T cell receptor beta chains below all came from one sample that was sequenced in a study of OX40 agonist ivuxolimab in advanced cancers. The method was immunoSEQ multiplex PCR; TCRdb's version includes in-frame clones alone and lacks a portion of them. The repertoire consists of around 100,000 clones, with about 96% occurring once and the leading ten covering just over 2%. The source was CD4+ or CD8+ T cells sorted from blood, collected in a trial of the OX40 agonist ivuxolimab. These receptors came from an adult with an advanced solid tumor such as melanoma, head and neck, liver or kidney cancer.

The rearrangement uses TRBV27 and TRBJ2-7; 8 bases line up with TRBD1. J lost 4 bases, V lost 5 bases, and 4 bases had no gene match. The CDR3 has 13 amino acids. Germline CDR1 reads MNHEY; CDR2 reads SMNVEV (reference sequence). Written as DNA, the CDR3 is TGTGCCAGCAGTCCAGGGGGCAGTTACGAGCAGTACTTC. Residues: CASSPGGSYEQYF.

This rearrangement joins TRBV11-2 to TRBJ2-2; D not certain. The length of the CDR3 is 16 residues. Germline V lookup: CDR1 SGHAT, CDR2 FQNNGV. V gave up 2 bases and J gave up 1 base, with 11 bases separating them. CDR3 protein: CASSLPSGLNTGELFF. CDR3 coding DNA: TGTGCCAGCAGCTTACCCTCTGGCTTGAACACCGGGGAGCTGTTTTTT.

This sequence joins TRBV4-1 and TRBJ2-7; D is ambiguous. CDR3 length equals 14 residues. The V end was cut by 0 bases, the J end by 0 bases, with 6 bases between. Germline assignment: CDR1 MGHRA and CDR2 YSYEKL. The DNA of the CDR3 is TGCGCCAGCAGCCAAGACCTGAACTCCTACGAGCAGTACTTC. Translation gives CASSQDLNSYEQYF.

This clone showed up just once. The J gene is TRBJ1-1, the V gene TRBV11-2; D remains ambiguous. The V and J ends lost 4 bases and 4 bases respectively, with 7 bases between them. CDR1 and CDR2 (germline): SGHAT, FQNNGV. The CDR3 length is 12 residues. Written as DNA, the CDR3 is TGTGCCAGCAGCTATATACTCACTGAAGCTTTCTTT. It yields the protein CASSYILTEAFF.

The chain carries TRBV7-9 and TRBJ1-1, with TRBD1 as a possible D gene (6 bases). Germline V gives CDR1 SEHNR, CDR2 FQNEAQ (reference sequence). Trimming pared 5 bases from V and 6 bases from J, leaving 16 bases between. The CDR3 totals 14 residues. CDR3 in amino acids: CASSIQGEGAEAFF. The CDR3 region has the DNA TGTGCCAGCAGCATACAGGGAGAGGGGGCTGAAGCTTTCTTT.

The CDR3 loop is CASSQGLEQYF. The CDR3 nucleotides are TGTGCCAGCAGCCAAGGTCTCGAGCAGTACTTC. The chain combines TRBV4-2 with TRBJ2-7; D gene ambiguous. Between the trimmed V and J ends, which lost 1 base and 6 bases, there was a span of 4 bases. The CDR3 extends over 11 amino acids. Germline V gene sequence: CDR1 LGHNA, CDR2 YNFKEQ.

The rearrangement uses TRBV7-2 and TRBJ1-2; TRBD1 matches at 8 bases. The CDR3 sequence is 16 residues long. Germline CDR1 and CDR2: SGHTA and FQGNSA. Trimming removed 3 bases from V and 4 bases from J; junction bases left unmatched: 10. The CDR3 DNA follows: TGTGCCAGCAGCTTCCCAACGACAGGGGAGGTCTATGGCTACACCTTC. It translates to CASSFPTTGEVYGYTF.

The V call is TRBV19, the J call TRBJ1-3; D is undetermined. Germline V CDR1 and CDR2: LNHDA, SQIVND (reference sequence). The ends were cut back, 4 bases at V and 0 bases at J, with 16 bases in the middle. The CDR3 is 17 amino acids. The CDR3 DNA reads TGTGCCAGTAGTACCCACTATGGCTCAAGCTCTGGAAACACCATATATTTT. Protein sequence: CASSTHYGSSSGNTIYF.

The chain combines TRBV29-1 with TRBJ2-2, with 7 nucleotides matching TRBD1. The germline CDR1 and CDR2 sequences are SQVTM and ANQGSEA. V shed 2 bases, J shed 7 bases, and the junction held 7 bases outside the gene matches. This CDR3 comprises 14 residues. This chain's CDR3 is CSVESRGWGGELFF. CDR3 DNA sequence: TGCAGCGTTGAATCCAGGGGGTGGGGCGGGGAGCTGTTTTTT.

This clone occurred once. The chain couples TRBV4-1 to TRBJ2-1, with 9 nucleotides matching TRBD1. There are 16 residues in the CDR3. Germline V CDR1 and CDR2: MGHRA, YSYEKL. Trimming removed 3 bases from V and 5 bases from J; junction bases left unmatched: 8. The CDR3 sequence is CASSHPSGTGNNEQFF. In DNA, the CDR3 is TGCGCCAGCAGCCACCCGTCGGGGACAGGGAACAATGAGCAGTTCTTC.

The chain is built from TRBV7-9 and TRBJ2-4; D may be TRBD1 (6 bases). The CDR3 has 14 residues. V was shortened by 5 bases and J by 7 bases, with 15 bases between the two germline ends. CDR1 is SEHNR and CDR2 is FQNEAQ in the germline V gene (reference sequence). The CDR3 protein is CASSTRQDSNIQYF. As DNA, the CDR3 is TGTGCCAGCAGCACCCGACAGGATTCGAACATTCAGTACTTC.

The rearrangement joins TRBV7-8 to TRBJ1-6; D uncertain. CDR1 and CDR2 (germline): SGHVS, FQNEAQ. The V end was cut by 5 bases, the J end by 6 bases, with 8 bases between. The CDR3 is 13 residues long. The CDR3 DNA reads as TGTGCCAGCAGCCCCACTCCTAATTCACCCCTCCACTTT. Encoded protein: CASSPTPNSPLHF.

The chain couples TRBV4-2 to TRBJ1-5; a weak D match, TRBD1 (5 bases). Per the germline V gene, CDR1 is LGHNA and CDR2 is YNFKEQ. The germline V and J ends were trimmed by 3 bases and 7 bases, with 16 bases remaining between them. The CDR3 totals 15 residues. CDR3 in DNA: TGTGCCAGCAGCCATCAGGGTGGGGATTTCCAGCCCCAGCATTTT. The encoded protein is CASSHQGGDFQPQHF.

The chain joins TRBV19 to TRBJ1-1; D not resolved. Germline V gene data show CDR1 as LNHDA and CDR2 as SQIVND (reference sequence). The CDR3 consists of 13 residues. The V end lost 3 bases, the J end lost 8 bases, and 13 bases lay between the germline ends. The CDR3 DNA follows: TGTGCCAGTAGTATTGTGGCTCGGGAAGAAGCTTTCTTT. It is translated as CASSIVAREEAFF. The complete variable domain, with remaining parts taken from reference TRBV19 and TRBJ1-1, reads DGGITQSPKYLFRKEGQNVTLSCEQNLNHDAMYWYRQDPGQGLRLIYYSQIVNDFQKGDIAEGYSVSREKKESFPLTVTSAQKNPTAFYLCASSIVAREEAFFGQGTRLTVV.

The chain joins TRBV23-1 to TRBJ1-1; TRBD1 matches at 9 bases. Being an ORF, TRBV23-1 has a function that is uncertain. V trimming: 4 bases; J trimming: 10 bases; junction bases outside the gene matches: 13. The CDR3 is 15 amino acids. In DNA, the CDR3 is TGCGCCAGCAGTCCGTGGAGGCCCACGGGACAGGGAGCTTTCTTT. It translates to CASSPWRPTGQGAFF.

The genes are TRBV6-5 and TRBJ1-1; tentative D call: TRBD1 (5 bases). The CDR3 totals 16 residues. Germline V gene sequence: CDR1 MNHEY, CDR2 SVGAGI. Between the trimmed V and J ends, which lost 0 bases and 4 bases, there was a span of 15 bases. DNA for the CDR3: TGTGCCAGCAGTTACTCGATGGGGCGGAAGGGCACTGAAGCTTTCTTT. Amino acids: CASSYSMGRKGTEAFF.

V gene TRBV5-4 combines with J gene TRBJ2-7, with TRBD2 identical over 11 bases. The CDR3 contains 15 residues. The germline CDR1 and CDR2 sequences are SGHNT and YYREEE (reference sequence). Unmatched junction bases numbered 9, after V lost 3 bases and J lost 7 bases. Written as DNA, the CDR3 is TGTGCCAGCAGCTCCCATAGCGGGGGGGCGGATGAGCAGTACTTC. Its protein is CASSSHSGGADEQYF. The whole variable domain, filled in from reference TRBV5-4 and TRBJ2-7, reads ETGVTQSPTHLIKTRGQQVTLRCSSQSGHNTVSWYQQALGQGPQFIFQYYREEENGRGNFPPRFSGLQFPNYSSELNVNALELDDSALYLCASSSHSGGADEQYFGPGTRLTVT.

The CDR3 nucleotides are TGTGCCACCAGCACCCGGACCGAGCAGTTCTTC. Its translation: CATSTRTEQFF. This rearrangement joins TRBV15 to TRBJ2-1, with D uncertain. Germline V CDR1 and CDR2: LNHNV, YYDKDF (reference sequence). The length of the CDR3 is 11 residues. The V gene lost 4 bases and the J gene lost 10 bases, with 8 bases spanning the gap.

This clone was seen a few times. CDR3: CASKGRSNQPQHF. The CDR3 bases are TGTGCCAGCAAGGGGCGTAGCAATCAGCCCCAGCATTTT. The gene calls are TRBV28 and TRBJ1-5, with a tentative D call TRBD1 (5 bases). Trimming cost V 7 bases and J 0 bases, with 7 bases left between them. In germline, CDR1 is MDHEN, CDR2 SYDVKM. The CDR3 is made up of 13 amino acids. The full variable domain, rest sourced from reference TRBV28 and TRBJ1-5, is DVKVTQSSRYLVKRTGEKVFLECVQDMDHENMFWYRQDPGLGLRLIYFSYDVKMKEKGDIPEGYSVSREKKERFSLILESASTNQTSMYLCASKGRSNQPQHFGDGTRLSIL.

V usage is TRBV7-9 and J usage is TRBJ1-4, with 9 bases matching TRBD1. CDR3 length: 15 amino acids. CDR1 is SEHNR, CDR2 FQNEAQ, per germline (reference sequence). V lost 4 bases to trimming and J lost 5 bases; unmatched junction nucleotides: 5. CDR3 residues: CASSSQGTGNEKLFF. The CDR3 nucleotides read TGTGCCAGCAGCTCGCAAGGGACAGGGAATGAAAAACTGTTTTTT.

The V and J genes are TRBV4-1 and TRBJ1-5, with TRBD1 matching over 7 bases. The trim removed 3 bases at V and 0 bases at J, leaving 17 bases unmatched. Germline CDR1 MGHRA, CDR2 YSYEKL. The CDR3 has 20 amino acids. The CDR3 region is CASSHFSVAGTEYSNQPQHF. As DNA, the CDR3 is TGCGCCAGCAGCCACTTTTCCGTAGCCGGGACAGAGTATAGCAATCAGCCCCAGCATTTT.

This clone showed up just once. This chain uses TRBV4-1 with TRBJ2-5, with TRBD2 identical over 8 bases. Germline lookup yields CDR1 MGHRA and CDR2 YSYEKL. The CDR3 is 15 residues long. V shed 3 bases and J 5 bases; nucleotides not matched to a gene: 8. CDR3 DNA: TGCGCCAGCAGCCACGGGACTAGGGATTGGGAGACCCAGTACTTC. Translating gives CASSHGTRDWETQYF.

The chain's CDR3 is CASSISWNEQFF. CDR3 nucleotides: TGTGCCAGCAGCATTAGCTGGAATGAGCAGTTCTTC. The chain uses TRBV2 and TRBJ2-1; D is undetermined. The V end lost 6 bases, the J end lost 7 bases, and 10 bases lay between the germline ends. Looked up from germline, CDR1 is SNHLY and CDR2 is FYNNEI. There are 12 residues in the CDR3.

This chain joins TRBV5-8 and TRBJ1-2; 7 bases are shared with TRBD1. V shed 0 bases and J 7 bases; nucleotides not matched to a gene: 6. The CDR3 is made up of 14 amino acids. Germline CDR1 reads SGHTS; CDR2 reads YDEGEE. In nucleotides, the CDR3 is TGTGCCAGCAGCTTGGGACAGGGTGAACCTGGCTACACCTTC. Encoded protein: CASSLGQGEPGYTF. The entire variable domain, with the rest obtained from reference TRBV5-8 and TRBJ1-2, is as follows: EAGVTQSPTHLIKTRGQQATLRCSPISGHTSVYWYQQALGLGLQFLLWYDEGEERNRGNFPPRFSGRQFPNYSSELNVNALELEDSALYLCASSLGQGEPGYTFGSGTRLTVV.

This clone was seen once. The CDR3 nucleotides read TGTGCCAGCAGCTTCACCAGGGGGTACGGCTACACCTTC. It translates to CASSFTRGYGYTF. V gene TRBV5-8 combines with J gene TRBJ1-2, with 7 bases fitting TRBD1. CDR1 is SGHTS and CDR2 is YDEGEE in the germline V gene. V shed 2 bases, J shed 8 bases, and the junction held 6 bases outside the gene matches. The CDR3 is 13 residues long.

The CDR3: CASSPTTGNEKLFF. CDR3 nucleotide sequence: TGTGCCAGCAGTCCCACGACAGGGAATGAAAAACTGTTTTTT. The chain couples TRBV27 to TRBJ1-4, with 7 bases identical to TRBD1. Germline CDR1 is MNHEY and CDR2 is SMNVEV (reference sequence). The V segment lost 5 bases and the J segment 5 bases; nucleotides outside the gene matches: 5. The length of the CDR3 is 14 residues.

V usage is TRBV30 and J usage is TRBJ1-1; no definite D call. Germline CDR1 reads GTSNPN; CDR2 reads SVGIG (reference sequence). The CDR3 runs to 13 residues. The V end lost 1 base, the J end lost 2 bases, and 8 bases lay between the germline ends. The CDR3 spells CAWSELTNTEAFF. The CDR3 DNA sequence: TGTGCCTGGAGTGAACTGACCAACACTGAAGCTTTCTTT.